A single sample is the source of the 30 T cell receptor beta chains below, sequenced in a study of blood T cell repertoires in COVID-19. The data were produced by immunoSEQ multiplex PCR, yet TCRdb's version contains in-frame clones alone and is incomplete. The sample records 450,000 to 500,000 clones, about nine tenths being singletons. Input material: PBMCs or T cells enriched from blood (not recorded which). These receptors were obtained from a woman in her late teens or twenties who had recovered from COVID-19.

V usage is TRBV6-6 and J usage is TRBJ1-6; D call uncertain. CDR3 length: 13 amino acids. From germline, CDR1 is MNHNY and CDR2 SVGAGI (reference sequence). V lost 7 bases, J lost 5 bases, and 9 bases lay in between. The DNA of the CDR3 is TGTGCCAGCACCACATATAATAATTCACCCCTCCACTTT. Protein: CASTTYNNSPLHF.

The chain is built from TRBV6-4 and TRBJ1-1; D call uncertain. The CDR3 has 9 residues. V gave up 10 bases and J gave up 2 bases, with 2 bases separating them. CDR1 and CDR2 (germline): MRHNA, SNTAGT. DNA for the CDR3: TGTGCCACAAACACTGAAGCTTTCTTT. Its translation: CATNTEAFF.

V gene TRBV2 combines with J gene TRBJ2-7, with D possibly being TRBD1 (6 bases). The V and J ends lost 6 bases and 2 bases respectively, with 14 bases between them. The germline CDR1 and CDR2 sequences are SNHLY and FYNNEI. There are 14 residues in the CDR3. CDR3 loop: CASSVIRDTYEQYF. The CDR3 coding sequence is TGTGCCAGCAGCGTTATCCGGGACACCTACGAGCAGTACTTC.

V is TRBV6-5 and J is TRBJ1-1, with 7 bases fitting TRBD1. The junction had 7 bases not matched to a gene; V was cut back by 6 bases and J by 3 bases. Germline V gene data show CDR1 as MNHEY and CDR2 as SVGAGI. The CDR3 runs 14 residues. CDR3 region: CASRLGQTYTEAFF. The CDR3 DNA is TGTGCCAGCAGACTGGGACAGACTTACACTGAAGCTTTCTTT.

The chain employs TRBV4-1 and TRBJ2-7; D is ambiguous. The ends were cut back, 0 bases at V and 5 bases at J, with 8 bases in the middle. The CDR3 contains 13 residues. CDR1 is MGHRA, CDR2 YSYEKL, per germline. The CDR3 nucleotides are TGCGCCAGCAGCCAAGATCGCGGAAACGAGCAGTACTTC. This encodes CASSQDRGNEQYF.

This sequence joins TRBV13 and TRBJ2-7; D unresolved. Per germline, CDR1 PRHDT and CDR2 FYEKMQ (reference sequence). The CDR3 extends over 14 amino acids. V lost 4 bases and J lost 0, with 10 bases in between. The CDR3 DNA is TGTGCCAGCAGCTCACGAACATCCTCCTACGAGCAGTACTTC. Amino acid sequence: CASSSRTSSYEQYF.

This clone came up a few times. The chain links TRBV10-3 to TRBJ1-1; perhaps TRBD1 as D (6 bases). Germline assignment: CDR1 ENHRY and CDR2 SYGVKD. This CDR3 contains 14 residues. Trimming shortened V by 3 bases and J by 5 bases, and 13 bases separated the two germline ends. CDR3 sequence (DNA): TGTGCCATCAGTGAACAGGGCAGGGAGACTGAAGCTTTCTTT. Translation: CAISEQGRETEAFF.

The chain couples TRBV6-6 to TRBJ1-5; TRBD1 aligns across 7 bases. The trim removed 5 bases at V and 5 bases at J, leaving 12 bases unmatched. Germline V gene lookup returns CDR1 MNHNY and CDR2 SVGAGI (reference sequence). This CDR3 spans 16 amino acids. The CDR3 region is CASSTRDRGEDQPQHF. The CDR3 bases are TGTGCCAGCAGTACCCGGGACAGAGGGGAGGATCAGCCCCAGCATTTT.

V gene TRBV11-2 combines with J gene TRBJ2-1, with D possibly TRBD2 on 5 matching bases. V was clipped by 0 bases and J by 2 bases, with 14 bases between them. The germline V gene encodes CDR1 SGHAT and CDR2 FQNNGV. This CDR3 contains 17 residues. CDR3 DNA sequence: TGTGCCAGCAGCTTAGATATAGGGCTGGAGGCCTACAATGAGCAGTTCTTC. It encodes CASSLDIGLEAYNEQFF.

V usage is TRBV5-1 and J usage is TRBJ2-1; D is uncertain. The CDR3 runs 16 residues. The germline V gene encodes CDR1 SGHRS and CDR2 YFSETQ. V was pared by 0 bases and J by 8 bases, with 18 bases between. CDR3 bases: TGCGCCAGCAGCTTGGTCTTCTCGCGCATCCCCGATGAGCAGTTCTTC. Its translation is CASSLVFSRIPDEQFF.

The J gene is TRBJ2-5, the V gene TRBV11-3; D may be TRBD2 (6 bases). Looked up from germline, CDR1 is SGHNT and CDR2 is YENEEA. Trimming stripped 2 bases from V and 1 base from J, with 8 bases between. There are 14 residues in the CDR3. The CDR3 loop is CASSLSGSQETQYF. The CDR3 nucleotides read TGTGCCAGCAGCTTATCCGGGAGCCAAGAGACCCAGTACTTC.

The chain couples TRBV7-6 to TRBJ2-7; D remains ambiguous. Germline loops: CDR1 SGHVS, CDR2 FNYEAQ. The CDR3 has 14 amino acids. Trimming took off 3 bases at V and 4 bases at J, with 13 bases between the two ends. Here the CDR3 reads CASSFLASPYEQYF. CDR3 nucleotides: TGTGCCAGCAGCTTTTTGGCTTCCCCGTACGAGCAGTACTTC.

The V and J genes are TRBV25-1 and TRBJ2-1; D is possibly TRBD2 (6 bases). Germline V lookup: CDR1 MGHDK, CDR2 SYGVNS. The CDR3 has 16 residues. V dropped 3 bases and J dropped 2 bases, with 14 bases sitting between them. The CDR3 loop reads CASSDPRGGAYNEQFF. The CDR3 bases are TGTGCCAGCAGTGACCCCAGAGGAGGGGCCTACAATGAGCAGTTCTTC.

This clone was seen more than once but under ten times. This chain connects TRBV18 to TRBJ1-3; D gene uncertain. Per germline, CDR1 KGHSH and CDR2 LQKENI. Trimming removed 5 bases at V and 2 bases at J, with 16 bases between. This CDR3 is 16 amino acids long. Written as DNA, the CDR3 is TGTGCCAGCTCATCCCGGGGAACTAGCGCTGGAAACACCATATATTTT. Protein product: CASSSRGTSAGNTIYF.

The chain recombines TRBV28 with TRBJ1-1, with D possibly TRBD1 on 5 matching bases. Trimming removed 8 bases at V and 11 bases at J, with 18 bases between. The germline CDR1 and CDR2 sequences are MDHEN and SYDVKM. The CDR3 covers 12 residues. In DNA, the CDR3 is TGTGCCAGCGGGGCTTCCTCAGGGAATGCTTTCTTT. It yields the protein CASGASSGNAFF.

The chain carries TRBV6-2 or TRBV6-3 and TRBJ1-2; 9 positions match TRBD1. Unmatched junction bases numbered 2, after V lost 2 bases and J lost 7 bases. The length of the CDR3 is 13 residues. CDR1 MNHEY and CDR2 SVGEGT come from the germline V gene. The CDR3: CASSYGQGPGYTF. As DNA, the CDR3 is TGTGCCAGCAGTTACGGACAGGGGCCTGGCTACACCTTC.

The chain employs TRBV29-1 and TRBJ2-2; TRBD1 agrees at 8 bases. The CDR3 contains 15 residues. The V and J ends lost 1 base and 6 bases, in that order; junction bases with no gene match: 7. Germline V gene data show CDR1 as SQVTM and CDR2 as ANQGSEA. The CDR3 nucleotides read TGCAGCGTTGAAGTGACGGACAGGGTTGCCGGGGAGCTGTTTTTT. As protein: CSVEVTDRVAGELFF.

The J gene is TRBJ1-1, the V gene TRBV7-2, with a weak D call TRBD1 (6 bases). Germline V gives CDR1 SGHTA, CDR2 FQGNSA. The CDR3 has 16 amino acids. Trimming shortened V by 4 bases and J by 5 bases, and 20 bases separated the two germline ends. The CDR3 spells CASSSTPGARGTEAFF. In nucleotides, the CDR3 is TGTGCCAGCAGCTCGACACCAGGGGCGCGAGGGACTGAAGCTTTCTTT.

The rearrangement joins TRBV2 to TRBJ2-5; 7 bases map to TRBD2. The CDR3 contains 12 residues. Unmatched junction bases numbered 3, after V lost 7 bases and J lost 4 bases. Germline V lookup: CDR1 SNHLY, CDR2 FYNNEI. The CDR3, as DNA: TGTGCCAGCACGGGGGGAGGAGAGACCCAGTACTTC. Translated, it gives CASTGGGETQYF.

This sequence joins TRBV5-6 and TRBJ2-7; 7 positions match TRBD2. This CDR3 is built from 14 residues. Germline V lookup: CDR1 SGHDT, CDR2 YYEEEE. With V trimmed by 5 bases and J by 6 bases, 11 bases remained unmatched. CDR3 amino acids: CASRRSGGTAEQYF. The CDR3, as DNA: TGTGCCAGCAGAAGGTCCGGGGGGACGGCCGAGCAGTACTTC.

This clone appeared once. The genes are TRBV7-6 and TRBJ1-5, with D tentatively TRBD1 (5 bases). There are 14 residues in the CDR3. The V end was cut by 1 base, the J end by 4 bases, with 8 bases between. The germline V gene encodes CDR1 SGHVS and CDR2 FNYEAQ. The CDR3 bases are TGTGCCAGCAGCTTAGTCGGGGGGAATCAGCCCCAGCATTTT. Protein: CASSLVGGNQPQHF.

The CDR3 DNA reads TGTGCCTGGAGTGCCTCAAGGGAGGAGCAGTACTTC. It encodes CAWSASREEQYF. The V and J genes are TRBV30 and TRBJ2-7; D perhaps matches TRBD2 (5 bases). Trimming cost V 1 base and J 7 bases, with 11 bases left between them. CDR3 length equals 12 residues. The germline V gene encodes CDR1 GTSNPN and CDR2 SVGIG (reference sequence). The complete variable domain, with remaining parts taken from reference TRBV30 and TRBJ2-7, reads SQTIHQWPATLVQPVGSPLSLECTVEGTSNPNLYWYRQAAGRGLQLLFYSVGIGQISSEVPQNLSASRPQDRQFILSSKKLLLSDSGFYLCAWSASREEQYFGPGTRLTVT.

This clone appeared a single time. This chain joins TRBV21-1 and TRBJ1-4; TRBD1, the table's D call, was not compared with the DNA. TRBV21-1 is termed a pseudogene. The CDR3 runs 18 residues. The chain's CDR3 is CASSVSGTGIGAREKLFF. The CDR3 bases are TGTGCCAGCAGCGTTTCCGGGACAGGGATTGGGGCTAGGGAAAAACTGTTTTTT.

The rearrangement links TRBV5-6 to TRBJ2-7, with D perhaps TRBD2 (6 bases). Trimming removed 2 bases at V and 6 bases at J, with 9 bases between. The CDR3 runs to 12 residues. Germline V gene data show CDR1 as SGHDT and CDR2 as YYEEEE. CDR3 nucleotide sequence: TGTGCCAGCAGCTTCGGGGGTGGCGAGCAGTACTTC. Translated: CASSFGGGEQYF.

Concerning this clone: The sample holds other DNA sequences that translate to the same CDR3. The V and J genes are TRBV5-1 and TRBJ2-7; D not resolved. The germline CDR1 and CDR2 sequences are SGHRS and YFSETQ. CDR3 length: 14 residues. The V and J ends lost 0 bases and 3 bases respectively, with 10 bases between them. CDR3 region: CASSLGTGYYEQYF. For the CDR3, the DNA is TGCGCCAGCAGCTTGGGTACCGGGTACTACGAGCAGTACTTC.

The V gene is TRBV28, the J gene TRBJ1-4; TRBD1 matches 7 bases. V lost 4 bases and J lost 7; bases outside the gene matches: 6. The CDR3 has 14 residues. Looked up from germline, CDR1 is MDHEN and CDR2 is SYDVKM. CDR3 DNA: TGTGCCAGCAGTTCTGGACAGGAATCTGAAAAACTGTTTTTT. Its protein product is CASSSGQESEKLFF.

This clone has just a few counts. The J gene is TRBJ1-2, the V gene TRBV28; D is unresolved. The germline V gene has CDR1 MDHEN and CDR2 SYDVKM. The length of the CDR3 is 15 residues. Trimming pared 5 bases from V and 4 bases from J, leaving 17 bases between. CDR3 in amino acids: CASSTLGREAYGYTF. CDR3 coding DNA: TGTGCCAGCAGTACTTTGGGTAGGGAGGCCTATGGCTACACCTTC.

The chain couples TRBV28 to TRBJ1-2, with D hard to call. This CDR3 spans 14 amino acids. Germline V gene data show CDR1 as MDHEN and CDR2 as SYDVKM. Trimming removed 6 bases from V and 5 bases from J, with 16 bases in between. CDR3 sequence: CASRPRSARYGYTF. In DNA, the CDR3 is TGTGCCAGCAGACCGCGCTCTGCTAGATATGGCTACACCTTC.

The V and J genes are TRBV11-2 and TRBJ1-1; D might be TRBD1 (6 bases). V lost 6 bases, J lost 4 bases, and 15 bases lay in between. The V gene's germline CDR1 is SGHAT and CDR2 FQNNGV. CDR3 size: 14 residues. The CDR3 DNA sequence: TGTGCCAGCAGGACCCTAGTACAGGGCACTGAAGCTTTCTTT. It specifies CASRTLVQGTEAFF.

This clone was recorded once. The chain carries TRBV2 and TRBJ1-6; D gene ambiguous. CDR3 size: 13 residues. Trimming left V 10 bases short and J 10 bases short, with 17 bases between. Germline V gives CDR1 SNHLY, CDR2 FYNNEI. This CDR3 reads CATNGERPSPLHF. Written as DNA, the CDR3 is TGTGCCACCAACGGAGAGAGGCCGTCACCCCTCCACTTT.